This T cell receptor beta chain was documented in a study of long-term antiretroviral therapy in people with HIV. The CDR3 contains 12 residues. V lost 5 bases, J lost 2 bases, and 7 bases lay in between. From germline, CDR1 is SEHNR and CDR2 FQNEAQ (reference sequence). Runs used v3.0 of the immunoSEQ assay and were done at survey level. Here immunoSEQ multiplex PCR was the method, and the copy in TCRdb shows in-frame clones only, minus some. The table records about 38,000 clones, 80% to 85% of them present only once. Treatment for all HIV-infected participants took place in the United States. Overall study results and limits: Clones that had undergone expansion before ART prevailed in the repertoire throughout all time points.

In the case of this clone: Its antigen is unknown. This CDR3 is also generated by other DNA sequences in the sample.

This TCR derives from a man in his late teens or twenties with HIV. The material was unsorted PBMCs, obtained 1.5 years after starting antiretroviral therapy. This chain connects TRBV7-9 to TRBJ2-7; D gene unclear. CDR3 nucleotides: TGTGCCAGCAGCCTGGGAACCTACGAGCAGTACTTC. Translation gives CASSLGTYEQYF.